This T cell receptor beta chain derives from a study of blood T cells in healthy people across ages. Study results and limitations: Any changes in expanded clonotypes were possibly confounded, as donor CMV status remained unknown. Total diversity from one million sequenced T cells was likely underestimated. Per million T cells, TCR beta diversity dropped about linearly as age rose.

As concerns this clonotype: Antigen unknown.

The CDR3 has 17 amino acids. Germline CDR1 is SGHVS and CDR2 is FQNEAQ. The authors ran a second PCR of about 6 to 11 cycles using a sample-barcoded 5' primer and a J-beta primer mix. Using its own MiXCR run on the 5' RACE reads, TCRdb lists one record per CDR3 protein. This sample has approximately 730,000 distinct CDR3 sequences, with 53% found just once. This clonotype was obtained from a man older than 75 in good health. The chain combines TRBV7-8 with TRBJ2-5; TRBD2 aligns across 7 bases. The J call may be faulty, since TRBJ2-7 better matches the DNA end. The sequenced material came from blood. CDR3: CASSQARVAGASREQYF. The CDR3 bases are TGTGCCAGCAGCCAAGCGCGGGTTGCGGGAGCTTCGCGCGAGCAGTACTTC.